This TCR beta chain was sequenced during a study of identifying expanded T cells in peripheral blood. The study, taken as a whole, reports: Variance in clone template counts between roughly two-week samples significantly increased with total template count across all healthy donors.

No infections or other immune events were documented during collection. This CDR3 has 18 residues. CDR1 is MNHNS, CDR2 SASEGT, per germline. Unmatched junction bases numbered 7, after V lost 1 base and J lost 2 bases. TCRdb keeps only in-frame clones here, not all; method: immunoSEQ multiplex PCR. There are approximately 100,000 clones in the sample; about 88% occur only once, and more than 6.5% lies in the top ten. This clone appeared a single time. Its antigen is not known. The source of this sequence is a person aged 18 to 75 in good health. The V gene is TRBV6-1, the J gene TRBJ2-5; 13 bases are a match to TRBD2. Sequenced material: blood. The CDR3 DNA sequence: TGTGCCAGCAGTGAAGGTACTAGCGGGAGGGCCGTACAAGAGACCCAGTACTTC. Translated: CASSEGTSGRAVQETQYF.